These 25 T cell receptor beta chains were all obtained from the same sample, sequenced in a study of cytomegalovirus exposure and HLA in healthy donors. A multiplex PCR was run with 60 Vbeta primers and 13 Jbeta primers. The table came from immunoSEQ multiplex PCR; TCRdb's copy has only in-frame clones and leaves some out. The table has roughly 150,000 clones, around 75% seen once; the top ten hold less than 3%. Source material: PBMCs. The origin of the receptors is a female donor in good health and CMV-seronegative.

The chain joins TRBV27 to TRBJ2-3; D call uncertain. Between the trimmed V and J ends, which lost 4 bases and 1 base, there was a span of 12 bases. The length of the CDR3 is 15 residues. Germline assignment: CDR1 MNHEY and CDR2 SMNVEV (reference sequence). CDR3 bases: TGTGCCAGCAGTTGGTCGTCCTATGGCACAGATACGCAGTATTTT. This gives the protein CASSWSSYGTDTQYF.

The V call is TRBV9, the J call TRBJ1-4, with 8 bases that match TRBD1. This CDR3 has 15 residues. Trimming at V came to 0 bases and at J to 4 bases, leaving 2 bases not matched to a gene. Germline values: CDR1 SGDLS, CDR2 YYNGEE. CDR3 nucleotides: TGTGCCAGCAGCGTAGGACAGGGGTTTAATGAAAAACTGTTTTTT. It yields the protein CASSVGQGFNEKLFF.

The chain employs TRBV29-1 and TRBJ2-5, with unresolved D. This CDR3 has 11 amino acids. The V gene's germline CDR1 is SQVTM and CDR2 ANQGSEA. Trimming left V 4 bases short and J 4 bases short, with 7 bases between. The CDR3 here is CSVVPRETQYF. The CDR3 DNA sequence: TGCAGCGTTGTTCCCAGAGAGACCCAGTACTTC.

V is TRBV6-4 and J is TRBJ1-6, with D maybe TRBD1 (5 bases). Germline loops: CDR1 MRHNA, CDR2 SNTAGT. Trimming removed 2 bases at V and 9 bases at J, with 11 bases between. The CDR3 length is 14 residues. DNA for the CDR3: TGTGCCAGCAGTGACACCCAGGGCGGTTCACCCCTCCACTTT. Translated, it gives CASSDTQGGSPLHF.

The V call is TRBV4-3, the J call TRBJ2-1; 7 positions match TRBD2. Losses at the gene ends were 8 bases for V and 3 bases for J; bases not matched to a gene: 10. The CDR3 runs to 15 residues. The germline CDR1 and CDR2 sequences are LGHNA and YSLEER. Here the CDR3 DNA reads TGCGCCAGCCGGTCGGCAGCTAGCGGCTACAATGAGCAGTTCTTC. Translation gives CASRSAASGYNEQFF.

V is TRBV4-2 and J is TRBJ2-5; a possible D gene is TRBD2 (6 bases). V lost 4 bases and J 2 bases, leaving 17 bases between the germline ends. Looked up from germline, CDR1 is LGHNA and CDR2 is YNFKEQ. This CDR3 comprises 16 residues. The CDR3 here is CASSPQSGQTQETQYF. The CDR3 coding sequence is TGTGCCAGCAGCCCACAAAGCGGGCAGACACAAGAGACCCAGTACTTC.

V gene TRBV2 combines with J gene TRBJ2-7; TRBD1 matches at 7 bases. This CDR3 is 13 amino acids long. J was trimmed by 0 bases and V by 7 bases; bases with no gene match: 3. Germline assignment: CDR1 SNHLY and CDR2 FYNNEI. CDR3 in amino acids: CASMGQTSYEQYF. The CDR3 DNA is TGTGCCAGCATGGGACAGACCTCCTACGAGCAGTACTTC.

V and J are TRBV5-8 and TRBJ1-2, with no clear D. Trimming cost V 0 bases and J 4 bases, with 7 bases left between them. Germline V CDR1 and CDR2: SGHTS, YDEGEE. CDR3 length: 13 amino acids. The CDR3 protein is CASSLARGYGYTF. The CDR3 DNA follows: TGTGCCAGCAGCTTGGCAAGAGGCTATGGCTACACCTTC. The whole variable domain, remainder taken from reference TRBV5-8 and TRBJ1-2, is EAGVTQSPTHLIKTRGQQATLRCSPISGHTSVYWYQQALGLGLQFLLWYDEGEERNRGNFPPRFSGRQFPNYSSELNVNALELEDSALYLCASSLARGYGYTFGSGTRLTVV.

V gene TRBV10-3 combines with J gene TRBJ2-6; D not resolved. With 3 bases removed from V and 0 bases from J, the gap between germline ends came to 6 bases. Germline V gene data show CDR1 as ENHRY and CDR2 as SYGVKD. This CDR3 has 15 amino acids. The CDR3 region is CAISDYYSGANVLTF. The CDR3 nucleotides are TGTGCCATCAGTGATTATTACTCTGGGGCCAACGTCCTGACTTTC.

J is TRBJ2-1 and V is TRBV6-6, with 7 bases that match TRBD1. CDR3 length: 14 residues. Germline CDR1 MNHNY, CDR2 SVGAGI (reference sequence). J gave up 5 bases and V 6 bases, and 7 bases lay outside the gene matches. CDR3 residues: CASSPTQGNNEQFF. In DNA form, the CDR3 reads TGTGCCAGCAGCCCCACACAGGGGAACAATGAGCAGTTCTTC.

The V and J genes are TRBV15 and TRBJ1-1, with D perhaps TRBD1 (5 bases). Germline V gives CDR1 LNHNV, CDR2 YYDKDF (reference sequence). The CDR3 length is 14 residues. Between the trimmed V and J ends, which lost 8 bases and 5 bases, there was a span of 18 bases. Here the CDR3 DNA reads TGTGCCACCTCCTCCGGCGGCGGGGGGACTGAAGCTTTCTTT. This translates into CATSSGGGGTEAFF.

This clone was found a few times. The J gene is TRBJ2-1, the V gene TRBV28, with 13 bases identical to TRBD2. V trimming: 6 bases; J trimming: 8 bases; junction bases outside the gene matches: 4. Looked up from germline, CDR1 is MDHEN and CDR2 is SYDVKM. The CDR3 covers 14 residues. The CDR3 DNA reads TGTGCCAGCAGCGGGACTAGCGGGATTGATGAGCAGTTCTTC. This sequence encodes CASSGTSGIDEQFF.

The chain couples TRBV11-2 to TRBJ2-5; a weak D match, TRBD2 (6 bases). Trimming removed 5 bases at V and 2 bases at J, with 12 bases between. The CDR3 is 14 residues long. Germline-derived CDR1 and CDR2 are SGHAT and FQNNGV. CDR3 residues: CASSEGGIQETQYF. The CDR3 DNA sequence: TGTGCCAGCAGCGAGGGCGGGATACAAGAGACCCAGTACTTC.

The rearrangement links TRBV28 to TRBJ2-7, with TRBD2 matching 13 bases. CDR3 size: 16 residues. Per the germline V gene, CDR1 is MDHEN and CDR2 is SYDVKM. Trimming cost V 5 bases and J 2 bases; bases outside gene matches: 6. The CDR3 DNA follows: TGTGCCAGCAGTCCTCCCGGGACTAGCGGGACCTACGAGCAGTACTTC. It specifies CASSPPGTSGTYEQYF.

In DNA form, the CDR3 reads TGTGCCAGCTCACCACAGGGAGGGGAACTCTACGAGCAGTACTTC. This translates into CASSPQGGELYEQYF. This rearrangement joins TRBV18 to TRBJ2-7; the match to TRBD2 covers 7 bases. From germline, CDR1 is KGHSH and CDR2 LQKENI. The CDR3 consists of 15 residues. Trimming took 1 base from V and 3 from J; bases not matched to a gene: 6.

The gene calls are TRBV5-8 and TRBJ1-2; 9 bases fit TRBD1. The germline gives CDR1 SGHTS, CDR2 YDEGEE. With V trimmed by 3 bases and J by 6 bases, 6 bases remained unmatched. The CDR3 contains 14 residues. CDR3 amino acids: CASSWDREGNGYTF. The CDR3 bases are TGTGCCAGCAGCTGGGACAGGGAGGGGAATGGCTACACCTTC.

V is TRBV28 and J is TRBJ2-1; possible D gene TRBD2, 5 bases. V was trimmed by 3 bases and J by 2 bases, leaving 11 bases between them. There are 15 residues in the CDR3. Germline CDR1 is MDHEN and CDR2 is SYDVKM. CDR3 sequence: CASSLASRTYNEQFF. In DNA form, the CDR3 reads TGTGCCAGCAGTTTGGCTAGCCGCACCTACAATGAGCAGTTCTTC.

The V call is TRBV9, the J call TRBJ2-3; 7 bases fit TRBD2. The CDR3 is made up of 13 amino acids. Germline V gene sequence: CDR1 SGDLS, CDR2 YYNGEE. After removal of 0 bases from V and 6 bases from J, the junction contained 1 base not matched to a gene. CDR3 loop: CASSVGGGDTQYF. CDR3 DNA sequence: TGTGCCAGCAGCGTAGGGGGAGGGGATACGCAGTATTTT.

The chain is built from TRBV7-9 and TRBJ1-1; D remains unclear. Germline V CDR1 and CDR2: SEHNR, FQNEAQ (reference sequence). This CDR3 contains 14 residues. V lost 5 bases and J lost 11, with 21 bases in between. The CDR3 DNA reads TGTGCCAGCAGCCCCCCTTCTGGAGGCGGTGGGGCTTTCTTT. Protein product: CASSPPSGGGGAFF.

The chain combines TRBV18 with TRBJ2-7; 7 nucleotides agree with TRBD2. Trimming cost V 3 bases and J 0 bases; bases outside gene matches: 5. Germline assignment: CDR1 KGHSH and CDR2 LQKENI. The CDR3 is 15 amino acids. CDR3: CASSPGEGPSYEQYF. CDR3 DNA: TGTGCCAGCTCACCGGGGGAGGGGCCCTCCTACGAGCAGTACTTC.

The J gene is TRBJ2-1, the V gene TRBV4-1, with a tentative D call TRBD2 (5 bases). Between the trimmed V and J ends, which lost 6 bases and 4 bases, there was a span of 16 bases. Germline V gene lookup returns CDR1 MGHRA and CDR2 YSYEKL. The CDR3 spans 15 residues. CDR3 sequence (DNA): TGCGCCAGCAGACTACGGGAAGAACCGTACAATGAGCAGTTCTTC. Translation gives CASRLREEPYNEQFF.

The gene calls are TRBV5-6 and TRBJ1-3; 7 nucleotides line up with TRBD1. Trimming at V came to 6 bases and at J to 3 bases, leaving 6 bases not matched to a gene. CDR3 size: 14 residues. Germline V gives CDR1 SGHDT, CDR2 YYEEEE. The CDR3 bases are TGTGCCAGCACCCAAGGACAGGTTGGAAACACCATATATTTT. It codes for CASTQGQVGNTIYF.

The table lists this clone with a few counts. This chain connects TRBV18 to TRBJ1-1, with D perhaps TRBD1 (5 bases). Trimming removed 6 bases at V and 2 bases at J, with 10 bases between. Germline V gene sequence: CDR1 KGHSH, CDR2 LQKENI. There are 13 residues in the CDR3. Here the CDR3 reads CASSEGLNTEAFF. The CDR3 nucleotides are TGTGCCAGCTCGGAGGGACTAAACACTGAAGCTTTCTTT.

The V call is TRBV7-9, the J call TRBJ1-1; D is unclear. The CDR3 extends over 13 amino acids. V shed 3 bases and J shed 3 bases, with 8 bases lying between them. Germline loops: CDR1 SEHNR, CDR2 FQNEAQ (reference sequence). The CDR3 bases are TGTGCCAGCAGCTTGGTCCGGGACACTGAAGCTTTCTTT. Translated: CASSLVRDTEAFF. Supplemented by reference TRBV7-9 and TRBJ1-1, the full variable domain reads DTGVSQNPRHKITKRGQNVTFRCDPISEHNRLYWYRQTLGQGPEFLTYFQNEAQLEKSRLLSDRFSAERPKGSFSTLEIQRTEQGDSAMYLCASSLVRDTEAFFGQGTRLTVV.

V is TRBV28 and J is TRBJ1-2; weak D call: TRBD1 (5 bases). The CDR3 sequence is 11 residues long. The germline gives CDR1 MDHEN, CDR2 SYDVKM. Trimming removed 7 bases at V and 6 bases at J, with 9 bases between. CDR3 DNA: TGTGCCAGCATCTCCAGGGATGGCTACACCTTC. It translates to CASISRDGYTF.